This T cell receptor beta chain was obtained from a study of blood T cell repertoires in COVID-19. Generated by immunoSEQ multiplex PCR, the TCRdb table keeps only in-frame clones and is missing some. The table lists around 470,000 clones, about 88% of them singletons. V shed 4 bases, J shed 6 bases, and the junction held 7 bases outside the gene matches. Germline V gene sequence: CDR1 PRHDT, CDR2 FYEKMQ (reference sequence). The CDR3 consists of 14 residues. J is TRBJ2-3 and V is TRBV13, with 7 bases aligning to TRBD2. Sequencing input: peripheral blood. The receptor was isolated from a man between 18 and 29 years old with COVID-19, enrolled during active disease. The CDR3 here is CASSSQAGTDTQYF. CDR3 coding DNA: TGTGCCAGCAGCTCGCAAGCGGGAACCGATACGCAGTATTTT.